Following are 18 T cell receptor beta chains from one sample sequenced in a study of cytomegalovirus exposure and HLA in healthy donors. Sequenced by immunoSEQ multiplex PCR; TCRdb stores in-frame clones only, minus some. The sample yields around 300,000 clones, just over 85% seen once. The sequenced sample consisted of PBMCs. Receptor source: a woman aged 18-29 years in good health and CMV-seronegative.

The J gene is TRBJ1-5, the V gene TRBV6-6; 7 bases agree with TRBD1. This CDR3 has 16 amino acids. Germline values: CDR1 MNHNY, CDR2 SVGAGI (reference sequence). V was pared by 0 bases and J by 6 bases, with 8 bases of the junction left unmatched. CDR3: CASSYSRGGASQPQHF. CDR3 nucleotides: TGTGCCAGCAGTTACTCGAGAGGGGGCGCGAGTCAGCCCCAGCATTTT.

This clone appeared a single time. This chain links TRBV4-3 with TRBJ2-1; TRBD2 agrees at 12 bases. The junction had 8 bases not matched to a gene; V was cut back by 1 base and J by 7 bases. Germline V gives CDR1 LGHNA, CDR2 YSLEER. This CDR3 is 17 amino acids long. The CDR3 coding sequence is TGCGCCAGCAGCCAAGCATCTAGCGGGGGGGCTTATAATGAGCAGTTCTTC. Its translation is CASSQASSGGAYNEQFF.

The CDR3 DNA is TGTGCCAGCTCACAGGGACAGGGTTTCTACAATGAGCAGTTCTTC. This codes for CASSQGQGFYNEQFF. The chain is built from TRBV18 and TRBJ2-1, with 9 bases fitting TRBD1. The CDR3 has 15 amino acids. With 4 bases clipped from V and 3 bases from J, the junction kept 4 bases outside the gene matches. Germline CDR1 KGHSH, CDR2 LQKENI. Drawing the rest from reference TRBV18 and TRBJ2-1, the complete variable domain is NAGVMQNPRHLVRRRGQEARLRCSPMKGHSHVYWYRQLPEEGLKFMVYLQKENIIDESGMPKERFSAEFPKEGPSILRIQQVVRGDSAAYFCASSQGQGFYNEQFFGPGTRLTVL.

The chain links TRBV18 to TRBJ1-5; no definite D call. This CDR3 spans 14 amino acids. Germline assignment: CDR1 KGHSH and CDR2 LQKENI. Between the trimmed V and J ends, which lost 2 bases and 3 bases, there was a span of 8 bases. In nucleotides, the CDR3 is TGTGCCAGCTCACCATACGGGTTCAATCAGCCCCAGCATTTT. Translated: CASSPYGFNQPQHF.

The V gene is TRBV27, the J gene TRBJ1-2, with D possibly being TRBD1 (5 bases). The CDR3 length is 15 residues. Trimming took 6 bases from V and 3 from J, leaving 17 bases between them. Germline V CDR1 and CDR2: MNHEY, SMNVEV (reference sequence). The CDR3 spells CASSKTSRVYYGYTF. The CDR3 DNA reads TGTGCCAGCAGCAAAACATCCAGGGTGTACTATGGCTACACCTTC.

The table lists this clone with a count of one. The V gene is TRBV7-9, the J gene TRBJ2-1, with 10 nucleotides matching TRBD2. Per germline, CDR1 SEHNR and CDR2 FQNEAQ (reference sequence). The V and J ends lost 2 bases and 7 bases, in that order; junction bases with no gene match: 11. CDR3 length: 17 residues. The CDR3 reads CASSLIPSGSVGNEQFF. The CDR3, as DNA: TGTGCCAGCAGCTTAATCCCTAGCGGGAGCGTGGGGAATGAGCAGTTCTTC. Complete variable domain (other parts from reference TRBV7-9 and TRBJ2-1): DTGVSQNPRHKITKRGQNVTFRCDPISEHNRLYWYRQTLGQGPEFLTYFQNEAQLEKSRLLSDRFSAERPKGSFSTLEIQRTEQGDSAMYLCASSLIPSGSVGNEQFFGPGTRLTVL.

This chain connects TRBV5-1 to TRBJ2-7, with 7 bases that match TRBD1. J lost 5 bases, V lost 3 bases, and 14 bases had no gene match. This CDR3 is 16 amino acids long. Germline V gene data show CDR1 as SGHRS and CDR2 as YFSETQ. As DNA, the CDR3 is TGCGCCAGCAGCTGGGGTGACAGGGCGATCCTCCACGAGCAGTACTTC. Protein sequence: CASSWGDRAILHEQYF.

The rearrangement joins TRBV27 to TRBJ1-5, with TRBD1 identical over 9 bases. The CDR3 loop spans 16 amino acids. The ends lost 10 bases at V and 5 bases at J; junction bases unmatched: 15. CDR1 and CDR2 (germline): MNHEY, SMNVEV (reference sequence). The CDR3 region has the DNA TGTGCCATCGTCTCCGAAGGGGGACAGGGCGATCAGCCCCAGCATTTT. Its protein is CAIVSEGGQGDQPQHF.

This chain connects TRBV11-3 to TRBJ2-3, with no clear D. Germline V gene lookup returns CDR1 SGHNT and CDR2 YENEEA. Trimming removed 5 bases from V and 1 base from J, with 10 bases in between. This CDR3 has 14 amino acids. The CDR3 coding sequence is TGTGCCAGCAGCCAGACACTTGGCACAGATACGCAGTATTTT. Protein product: CASSQTLGTDTQYF.

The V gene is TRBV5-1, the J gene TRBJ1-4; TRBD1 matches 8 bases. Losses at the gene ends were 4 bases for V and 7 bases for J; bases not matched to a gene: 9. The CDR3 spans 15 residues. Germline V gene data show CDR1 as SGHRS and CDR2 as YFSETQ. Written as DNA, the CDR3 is TGCGCCAGCAGCGGACAGGGAATAGGACCTGAAAAACTGTTTTTT. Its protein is CASSGQGIGPEKLFF.

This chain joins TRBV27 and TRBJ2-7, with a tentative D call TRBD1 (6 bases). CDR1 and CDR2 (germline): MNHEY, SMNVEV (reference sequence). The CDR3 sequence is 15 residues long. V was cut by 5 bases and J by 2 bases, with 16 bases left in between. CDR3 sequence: CASSPMVRDTYEQYF. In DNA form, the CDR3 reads TGTGCCAGCAGTCCAATGGTCCGGGACACCTACGAGCAGTACTTC.

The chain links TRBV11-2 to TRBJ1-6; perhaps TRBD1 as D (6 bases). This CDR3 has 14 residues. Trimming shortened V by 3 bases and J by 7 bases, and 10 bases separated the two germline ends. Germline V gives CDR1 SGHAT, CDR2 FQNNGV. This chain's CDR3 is CASSFGGGNSPLHF. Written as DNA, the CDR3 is TGTGCCAGCAGCTTTGGTGGGGGCAATTCACCCCTCCACTTT.

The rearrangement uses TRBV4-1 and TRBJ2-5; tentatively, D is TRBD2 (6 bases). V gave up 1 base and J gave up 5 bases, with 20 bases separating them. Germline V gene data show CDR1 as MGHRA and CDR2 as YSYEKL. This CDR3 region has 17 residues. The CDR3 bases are TGCGCCAGCAGCCAAGCTCCCGGACTTCGGGGGTTGGAGACCCAGTACTTC. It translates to CASSQAPGLRGLETQYF.

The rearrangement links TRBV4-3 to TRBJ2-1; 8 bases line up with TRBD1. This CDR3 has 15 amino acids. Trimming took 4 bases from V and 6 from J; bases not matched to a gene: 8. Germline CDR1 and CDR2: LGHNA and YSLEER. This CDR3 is CASSPDRGPSNEQFF. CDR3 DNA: TGCGCCAGCAGCCCCGACAGGGGACCGAGCAATGAGCAGTTCTTC.

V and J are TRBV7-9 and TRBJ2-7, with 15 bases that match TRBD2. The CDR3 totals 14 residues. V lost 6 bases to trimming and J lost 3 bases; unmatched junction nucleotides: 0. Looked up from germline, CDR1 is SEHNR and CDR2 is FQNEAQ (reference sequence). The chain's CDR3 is CASRGLAGGYEQYF. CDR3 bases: TGTGCCAGCAGGGGACTAGCGGGAGGCTACGAGCAGTACTTC.

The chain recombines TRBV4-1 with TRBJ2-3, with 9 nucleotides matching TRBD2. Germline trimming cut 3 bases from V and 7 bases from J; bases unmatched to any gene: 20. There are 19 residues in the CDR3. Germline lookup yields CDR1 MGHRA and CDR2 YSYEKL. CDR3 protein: CASSQLLRAGGLVPHTQYF. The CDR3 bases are TGCGCCAGCAGCCAGCTCCTACGGGCGGGGGGGCTTGTCCCACATACGCAGTATTTT.

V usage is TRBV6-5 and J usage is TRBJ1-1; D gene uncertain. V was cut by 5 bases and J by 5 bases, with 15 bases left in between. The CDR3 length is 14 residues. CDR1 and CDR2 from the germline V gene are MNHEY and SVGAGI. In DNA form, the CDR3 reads TGTGCCAGCAGTAGAGACGGCCTAGGTACTGAAGCTTTCTTT. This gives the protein CASSRDGLGTEAFF.

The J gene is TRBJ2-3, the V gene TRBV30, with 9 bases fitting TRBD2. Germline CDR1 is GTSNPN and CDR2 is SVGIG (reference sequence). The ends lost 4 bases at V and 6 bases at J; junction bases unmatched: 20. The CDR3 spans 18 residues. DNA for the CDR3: TGTGCCTGGACGGGAGTAGCGGGAGATTTTAGCCTTAAGGATACGCAGTATTTT. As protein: CAWTGVAGDFSLKDTQYF.